The clone carrying this T cell receptor beta chain was observed a few times. What it binds is unknown. These data are taken from a study of T-cell reconstitution after alpha-beta-depleted transplantation in children. CDR1 MGHRA and CDR2 YSYEKL come from the germline V gene. Trimming shortened V by 1 base and J by 2 bases, and 24 bases separated the two germline ends. This CDR3 region has 20 residues. Study-wide points: The origin of high day-60 TCRbeta diversity in some patients lay in surviving recipient T cells and thymic progenitors. Reports say that about two months after transplant, the alpha-beta T cells came out of several hundred graft clones that had expanded. T-cell counts and diversity at one year following transplant were attributed mainly to newly produced T cells.

Preparation of the TCRbeta library involved a method that used unique molecular identifiers. One entry per CDR3 protein results from TCRdb running MiXCR on the PCR reads. This sample has roughly 790,000 distinct CDR3 sequences, with roughly 15% found just once. The chain has TRBV4-1 and TRBJ2-1; tentatively, D is TRBD2 (6 bases). The specimen comprised PBMCs, mostly from graft donor cells, sampled 360 days after TCRalphabeta/CD19-depleted stem cell transplant. The clonotype comes from a male patient between 5 and 17 years old who had a stem cell transplant for acute lymphoblastic leukemia, so the T cells may come from the graft donor. The CDR3 DNA is TGCGCCAGCAGCCAAGGGAAGGAGGGAGCTAGTGCAGAAACCTACAATGAGCAGTTCTTC. The encoded protein is CASSQGKEGASAETYNEQFF.